This TCR beta chain was obtained from a study of blood T cell repertoires in COVID-19. The overall study: The samples span acute and convalescent COVID-19 from the United States, Italy and Spain. T cells, B-cell-depleted T cells, or PBMCs provided the cDNA or gDNA that served as material.

This clone was recorded only once. Methods used by the authors: Counts of nucleated cells, estimated from reference gene primer amplification, were obtained. The data were produced by immunoSEQ multiplex PCR, yet TCRdb's version contains in-frame clones alone and is incomplete. V and J calls and clone size follow that table, whereas D and trimming were derived from the DNA. The data show about 180,000 clones, with around 80% seen just once and 6% to 7% held by the top ten. A Seattle source enrolled patients during active infection and followed them longitudinally. CDR1 is LNHDA and CDR2 is SQIVND in the germline V gene (reference sequence). This CDR3 has 16 residues. With 3 bases removed from V and 2 bases from J, the gap between germline ends came to 14 bases.

The sequence was collected from a middle-aged woman with COVID-19, enrolled during active disease. The chain couples TRBV19 to TRBJ1-5, with D hard to call. The sample consisted of peripheral blood. The DNA for the CDR3 is TGTGCCAGTAGTATTTTGGCAGGCCGCGGCAATCAGCCCCAGCATTTT. This translates into CASSILAGRGNQPQHF.